This record covers a single TCR beta chain. With 4 bases clipped from V and 7 bases from J, the junction kept 5 bases outside the gene matches. This CDR3 is 14 amino acids long. CDR1 is SGHRS and CDR2 is YFSETQ in the germline V gene. This record comes from a study of T cells in tuberculosis. The repertoire was sequenced with immunoSEQ multiplex PCR; TCRdb's copy has only in-frame clones and lacks some. In the table there are tens of thousands of clones, under 95% of which are singletons. The gene calls are TRBV5-1 and TRBJ2-1, with TRBD1 identical over 10 bases. The sequencing input was PBMCs. This TCR derives from a donor between 10 and 35 years old with latent tuberculosis or without tuberculosis infection. Some clones in this sample may be carry-over from other donors' samples. The CDR3 DNA reads TGCGCCAGCAGCCCCCCGGACAGGGGGAATGAGCAGTTCTTC. It specifies CASSPPDRGNEQFF. The full variable domain, in which reference TRBV5-1 and TRBJ2-1 provide the parts outside the CDR3, is KAGVTQTPRYLIKTRGQQVTLSCSPISGHRSVSWYQQTPGQGLQFLFEYFSETQRNKGNFPGRFSGRQFSNSRSEMNVSTLELGDSALYLCASSPPDRGNEQFFGPGTRLTVL.